This TCR beta chain was identified during a study of blood T cells in healthy people across ages. Findings of the study overall: Older age coincided with a roughly linear decline in TCR beta diversity per million T cells. Estimates of diversity drawn from one million T cells were considered underestimates.

V shed 3 bases, J shed 0 bases, and the junction held 8 bases outside the gene matches. The CDR3 sequence is 17 residues long. CDR1 and CDR2 (germline): SGDLS, YYNGEE. To note about this clonotype: Its antigen is as yet unknown.

The second PCR ran about 6 to 12 cycles with a sample-barcoded 5' primer and J-beta primers. TCRdb redid the calling of the 5' RACE reads with MiXCR, one entry per CDR3 protein. Altogether approximately 1.5 million distinct CDR3 sequences are present, less than 45% being singletons, with the ten largest covering 4%. Sequencing was carried out using blood. The chain uses TRBV9 and TRBJ1-3; TRBD1 agrees at 8 bases. This clonotype was obtained from a woman younger than 35 in good health. The CDR3 spells CASSAWAGGISGNTIYF. In DNA form, the CDR3 reads TGTGCCAGCAGCGCGTGGGCAGGGGGCATCTCTGGAAACACCATATATTTT.